A single sample gave rise to the 5 T cell receptor beta chains below, sequenced in a study of T cell repertoires in cytomegalovirus infection. TCRdb reanalysed the reads using MiXCR and keeps one entry per CDR3 protein. Here the sample spans some 800,000 distinct CDR3 sequences, 30% to 35% being singletons. The antigens of these receptors remain unknown. The input for sequencing was cultured CD8+ T cells from PBMCs, taken from culture after CMV antigen stimulation. Source of these receptors: a human donor in good health (CMV status not recorded). Some clones in this sample may be carry-over from other donors' samples.

This chain links TRBV24-1 with TRBJ2-1, with D perhaps given as TRBD1 or TRBD2 (5 bases each). The CDR3 runs 15 residues. V lost 2 bases and J 1 base, leaving 8 bases between the germline ends. Germline assignment: CDR1 KGHDR and CDR2 SFDVKD. Written as DNA, the CDR3 is TGTGCCACCAGTGATTGGGACGGATCCTACAATGAGCAGTTCTTC. It yields the protein CATSDWDGSYNEQFF.

This clonotype was seen only a few times. The chain uses TRBV7-9 and TRBJ2-5, with no clear D. Per the germline V gene, CDR1 is SEHNR and CDR2 is FQNEAQ (reference sequence). V lost 1 base to trimming and J lost 5 bases, with 8 bases between them. CDR3 length: 13 amino acids. This CDR3 is CASSLDSHETQYF. The CDR3 region has the DNA TGTGCCAGCAGCTTAGACAGCCACGAGACCCAGTACTTC.

J is TRBJ2-5 and V is TRBV7-9; 7 bases line up with TRBD2. The germline V gene encodes CDR1 SEHNR and CDR2 FQNEAQ (reference sequence). This CDR3 comprises 15 residues. After removal of 5 bases from V and 2 bases from J, the junction contained 8 bases not matched to a gene. CDR3 protein: CASSPTSSLQETQYF. DNA of the CDR3: TGTGCCAGCAGCCCGACTAGCTCCTTGCAAGAGACCCAGTACTTC.

This clonotype has only a few counts. V gene TRBV6-5 combines with J gene TRBJ2-5; perhaps TRBD2 as D (6 bases). Trimming took off 0 bases at V and 7 bases at J, with 15 bases between the two ends. CDR3 length: 15 residues. CDR1 is MNHEY and CDR2 is SVGAGI in the germline V gene. CDR3 sequence (DNA): TGTGCCAGCAGTTACTCGCGGGACGGGCTAGGGACCCAGTACTTC. Protein sequence: CASSYSRDGLGTQYF.

The chain couples TRBV11-1 to TRBJ2-1; D uncertain. Germline V lookup: CDR1 SGHAT, CDR2 FQDESV (reference sequence). Trimming removed 5 bases at V and 0 bases at J, with 14 bases between. The CDR3 consists of 16 residues. DNA for the CDR3: TGTGCCAGCAGCCCCTCCCCGGCGAGCTCCTACAATGAGCAGTTCTTC. Translating gives CASSPSPASSYNEQFF. The complete variable domain, with remaining parts taken from reference TRBV11-1 and TRBJ2-1, reads EAEVAQSPRYKITEKSQAVAFWCDPISGHATLYWYRQILGQGPELLVQFQDESVVDDSQLPKDRFSAERLKGVDSTLKIQPAELGDSAMYLCASSPSPASSYNEQFFGPGTRLTVL.